This T cell receptor beta chain was documented in a study of T cells in localized non-small cell lung cancer. Broader study findings: Adjacent lung was found to contain a median approximately 60 of the top 100 tumor clones. Uninvolved adjacent lung showed higher T cell clonality than tumor. Longer overall survival accompanied higher blood T cell density.

The protocol was immunoSEQ multiplex PCR, while the TCRdb copy is restricted to in-frame clones and leaves out a portion. The sample carries about 3,900 clones, more than 30% recorded once. The sample holds a few counts of this clone. Its antigen remains unknown. The V end was cut by 5 bases, the J end by 0 bases, with 12 bases between. This CDR3 is 15 amino acids long. CDR1 is SGHNT and CDR2 is YENEEA in the germline V gene. The J gene is TRBJ2-3, the V gene TRBV11-3, with D unclear. This specimen was lung tumor tissue, taken before any cancer treatment. The TCR sequence derives from a male donor aged 60 or over with stage III lung adenocarcinoma. CDR3 sequence: CASSSLSASTDTQYF. The CDR3 nucleotides are TGTGCCAGCAGCAGTCTGAGCGCTAGCACAGATACGCAGTATTTT.